This passage covers 27 T cell receptor beta chains from one sample sequenced in a study of response to subunit inactivated influenza vaccine. TCRdb re-derived calls from the RT-PCR reads in MiXCR, one entry per CDR3 protein. The profile shows around 540,000 distinct CDR3 sequences, roughly 12% of them singletons. Sequenced material: PBMCs from blood, taken on the day of vaccination. These receptors originate from a man between 50 and 59 years old who received an inactivated influenza vaccine.

This clonotype was observed a few times. The rearrangement links TRBV20-1 to TRBJ2-1; TRBD2 might be the D (5 bases). The CDR3 is made up of 14 amino acids. V dropped 3 bases and J dropped 4 bases, with 13 bases sitting between them. Germline CDR1 reads DFQATT; CDR2 reads SNEGSKA (reference sequence). In nucleotides, the CDR3 is TGCAGTGCTAGTAGGGCGGGTCGGTACAATGAGCAGTTCTTC. Translating gives CSASRAGRYNEQFF.

This clonotype was counted only a few times. V is TRBV18 and J is TRBJ1-6; 11 nucleotides agree with TRBD1. V shed 6 bases, J shed 7 bases, and the junction held 8 bases outside the gene matches. Germline values: CDR1 KGHSH, CDR2 LQKENI. This CDR3 contains 16 residues. Written as DNA, the CDR3 is TGTGCCAGCTCTCCATCGGACAGGGGGCTAAATTCACCCCTCCACTTT. Amino acid sequence: CASSPSDRGLNSPLHF. The whole variable domain, filled in from reference TRBV18 and TRBJ1-6, reads NAGVMQNPRHLVRRRGQEARLRCSPMKGHSHVYWYRQLPEEGLKFMVYLQKENIIDESGMPKERFSAEFPKEGPSILRIQQVVRGDSAAYFCASSPSDRGLNSPLHFGNGTRLTVT.

The gene calls are TRBV27 and TRBJ2-7, with D perhaps given as TRBD1 or TRBD2 (7 bases each). The CDR3 runs 16 residues. Trimming shortened V by 11 bases and J by 5 bases, and 28 bases separated the two germline ends. Germline V CDR1 and CDR2: MNHEY, SMNVEV (reference sequence). In DNA, the CDR3 is TGTGCCTACCTCCCCAGGGGGGGAGGGCCAGTCGACGAGCAGTACTTC. It yields the protein CAYLPRGGGPVDEQYF.

This chain links TRBV9 with TRBJ2-5, with 7 bases identical to TRBD2. The germline CDR1 and CDR2 sequences are SGDLS and YYNGEE. Trimming took 3 bases from V and 0 from J; bases not matched to a gene: 5. The CDR3 length is 15 residues. The CDR3 region has the DNA TGTGCCAGCAGCGCGGGAGGCGAATACCAAGAGACCCAGTACTTC. This sequence encodes CASSAGGEYQETQYF.

This clonotype was counted a few times. V gene TRBV7-3 combines with J gene TRBJ2-7; a possible D gene is TRBD2 (5 bases). The CDR3 contains 15 residues. The V gene's germline CDR1 is SGHTA and CDR2 FQGTGA. With 5 bases removed from V and 6 bases from J, the gap between germline ends came to 20 bases. As DNA, the CDR3 is TGTGCCAGCAGCCCCGGAATAGCCTTGAGCGGCGAGCAGTACTTC. Its protein product is CASSPGIALSGEQYF. The variable domain in full, with the rest retrieved from reference TRBV7-3 and TRBJ2-7, is GAGVSQTPSNKVTEKGKYVELRCDPISGHTALYWYRQSLGQGPEFLIYFQGTGAADDSGLPNDRFFAVRPEGSVSTLKIQRTERGDSAVYLCASSPGIALSGEQYFGPGTRLTVT.

This rearrangement joins TRBV25-1 to TRBJ2-3; 7 positions match TRBD2. V trimming: 4 bases; J trimming: 2 bases; junction bases outside the gene matches: 3. In germline, CDR1 is MGHDK, CDR2 SYGVNS. The CDR3 runs to 14 residues. CDR3 amino acids: CASSGGGNTDTQYF. The CDR3 nucleotides are TGTGCCAGCAGTGGGGGGGGGAACACAGATACGCAGTATTTT.

V and J are TRBV7-2 and TRBJ2-3; 7 bases are shared with TRBD1. The CDR3 is 14 amino acids. Germline V gives CDR1 SGHTA, CDR2 FQGNSA. V lost 3 bases, J lost 4 bases, and 4 bases stayed unmatched. The CDR3 loop is CASSFTGVSDTQYF. The CDR3 DNA is TGTGCCAGCAGCTTTACAGGGGTTTCAGATACGCAGTATTTT.

This clonotype was observed a single time. The V call is TRBV6-5, the J call TRBJ2-2; the D is unclear. CDR3 length: 14 amino acids. CDR1 is MNHEY, CDR2 SVGAGI, per germline. Deletions cut 0 bases from V and 3 bases from J, with 5 bases between. The CDR3 sequence: CASSYSRYTGELFF. The CDR3 DNA reads TGTGCCAGCAGTTACTCTAGATACACCGGGGAGCTGTTTTTT.

The chain recombines TRBV30 with TRBJ2-3; a possible D gene is TRBD1 (6 bases). V lost 4 bases to trimming and J lost 0 bases, with 8 bases between them. Germline CDR1 is GTSNPN and CDR2 is SVGIG (reference sequence). CDR3 length equals 13 residues. The CDR3 region is CAWNRESTDTQYF. The CDR3 coding sequence is TGTGCCTGGAACAGGGAAAGCACAGATACGCAGTATTTT.

This sequence joins TRBV20-1 and TRBJ2-3; D perhaps matches TRBD1 (5 bases). The germline CDR1 and CDR2 sequences are DFQATT and SNEGSKA (reference sequence). The CDR3 has 13 residues. V was cut by 5 bases and J by 1 base, with 10 bases left in between. The CDR3: CSAPRAGTDTQYF. DNA of the CDR3: TGCAGTGCTCCCAGGGCGGGCACAGATACGCAGTATTTT.

This chain connects TRBV3-1 to TRBJ2-1; 7 nucleotides align to TRBD2. The CDR3 extends over 11 amino acids. Germline CDR1 reads LGHDT; CDR2 reads YNNKEL (reference sequence). V lost 1 base and J lost 12; bases outside the gene matches: 0. The CDR3 here is CASSQGGGQFF. The CDR3 DNA follows: TGTGCCAGCAGCCAAGGGGGGGGGCAGTTCTTC.

This chain uses TRBV7-3 with TRBJ2-1, with D perhaps matching TRBD1 (5 bases). The germline CDR1 and CDR2 sequences are SGHTA and FQGTGA. Trimming shortened V by 5 bases and J by 5 bases, and 10 bases separated the two germline ends. CDR3 length: 13 amino acids. The CDR3 DNA follows: TGTGCCAGCAGCAAAGGGGTGAACAATGAGCAGTTCTTC. Encoded protein: CASSKGVNNEQFF.

This clonotype was found a few times. The chain employs TRBV5-1 and TRBJ2-1, with no clear D. The V and J ends lost 0 bases and 4 bases respectively, with 11 bases between them. The CDR3 contains 15 residues. CDR1 and CDR2 from the germline V gene are SGHRS and YFSETQ. CDR3 bases: TGCGCCAGCAGCTTGGGGGGTAATAAGTACAATGAGCAGTTCTTC. It is translated as CASSLGGNKYNEQFF.

This chain uses TRBV7-3 with TRBJ2-1, with D maybe TRBD2 (6 bases). Germline assignment: CDR1 SGHTA and CDR2 FQGTGA. V was cut by 5 bases and J by 2 bases, with 16 bases left in between. This CDR3 is built from 16 residues. Here the CDR3 reads CASSLSGSGTYNEQFF. CDR3 DNA sequence: TGTGCCAGCAGCCTAAGCGGTAGCGGTACCTACAATGAGCAGTTCTTC.

A few counts support this clonotype. This sequence joins TRBV9 and TRBJ1-2; unclear D gene. The CDR3 has 15 residues. V lost 2 bases to trimming and J lost 2 bases, with 13 bases between them. Germline V CDR1 and CDR2: SGDLS, YYNGEE. For the CDR3, the DNA is TGTGCCAGCAGCGTCTACGACACCTACAACTATGGCTACACCTTC. Protein sequence: CASSVYDTYNYGYTF.

This sequence joins TRBV10-3 and TRBJ2-7; TRBD2 matches 10 bases. This CDR3 region has 14 residues. Germline V gives CDR1 ENHRY, CDR2 SYGVKD. V gave up 11 bases and J gave up 4 bases; unmatched junction bases: 11. The CDR3: CAVLKLAGEYEQYF. CDR3 sequence (DNA): TGTGCCGTTTTGAAGCTAGCGGGAGAATACGAGCAGTACTTC.

This clonotype was seen ten or more times. V gene TRBV6-5 combines with J gene TRBJ2-7, with D possibly being TRBD1 or TRBD2 (5 bases each). The V gene's germline CDR1 is MNHEY and CDR2 SVGAGI. The CDR3 sequence is 13 residues long. Trimming pared 0 bases from V and 2 bases from J, leaving 5 bases between. The CDR3 protein is CASSYSGPYEQYF. CDR3 DNA sequence: TGTGCCAGCAGTTACTCGGGACCCTACGAGCAGTACTTC.

In nucleotides, the CDR3 is TGTGCCAGCAGTGAAGCTAGCGCCACTGAAGCTTTCTTT. Translation: CASSEASATEAFF. This chain links TRBV25-1 with TRBJ1-1; D not certain. Trimming cost V 2 bases and J 4 bases, with 8 bases left between them. Germline CDR1 and CDR2: MGHDK and SYGVNS. The CDR3 has 13 residues.

This clonotype has just a few counts. The CDR3, as DNA: TGCGCCAGCAGCTTGCTCCTGTCAGGGGGCTTCTACAATGAGCAGTTCTTC. Its translation: CASSLLLSGGFYNEQFF. The J gene is TRBJ2-1, the V gene TRBV5-1; 8 bases line up with TRBD1. Germline lookup yields CDR1 SGHRS and CDR2 YFSETQ. The CDR3 consists of 17 residues. V lost 1 base, J lost 3 bases, and 9 bases stayed unmatched.

The chain employs TRBV12-3 or TRBV12-4 and TRBJ1-1; the D is unclear. V gave up 3 bases and J gave up 5 bases, with 7 bases separating them. The length of the CDR3 is 12 residues. In DNA, the CDR3 is TGTGCCAGCAGTTTGCTGGCTACTGAAGCTTTCTTT. Amino acid sequence: CASSLLATEAFF.

This clonotype occurred a few times. The J gene is TRBJ1-4, the V gene TRBV20-1, with D unclear. V dropped 3 bases and J dropped 7 bases, with 12 bases sitting between them. In germline, CDR1 is DFQATT, CDR2 SNEGSKA (reference sequence). This CDR3 region has 13 residues. The CDR3 reads CSASVWEAEKLFF. CDR3 DNA sequence: TGCAGTGCTAGTGTTTGGGAGGCTGAAAAACTGTTTTTT.

CDR3 DNA sequence: TGCGCCAGCAGCCAAGGACCGGGGATTAGAAACACCATATATTTT. Residues: CASSQGPGIRNTIYF. The chain couples TRBV4-1 to TRBJ1-3; no reliable D call. The V gene lost 1 base and the J gene lost 5 bases, with 12 bases spanning the gap. CDR3 length: 15 amino acids. The germline gives CDR1 MGHRA, CDR2 YSYEKL.

This clonotype was counted a few times. The CDR3 region has the DNA TGTGCCAGCAGTTACCCAAGACAGGGCAGCGCCGGGGAGCTGTTTTTT. The encoded protein is CASSYPRQGSAGELFF. The chain joins TRBV6-5 to TRBJ2-2; 7 bases align to TRBD1. Germline CDR1 MNHEY, CDR2 SVGAGI. This CDR3 contains 16 residues. With V trimmed by 2 bases and J by 6 bases, 9 bases remained unmatched.

The table lists this clonotype with many counts. The chain couples TRBV7-9 to TRBJ2-1; D possibly corresponds to TRBD1 (6 bases). CDR3 length: 17 amino acids. In germline, CDR1 is SEHNR, CDR2 FQNEAQ (reference sequence). V shed 4 bases and J shed 4 bases, with 20 bases lying between them. CDR3: CASSSRQAQVWYNEQFF. The CDR3 DNA reads TGTGCCAGCAGCTCCCGACAGGCCCAGGTGTGGTACAATGAGCAGTTCTTC. The entire variable domain, with the rest obtained from reference TRBV7-9 and TRBJ2-1, is as follows: DTGVSQNPRHKITKRGQNVTFRCDPISEHNRLYWYRQTLGQGPEFLTYFQNEAQLEKSRLLSDRFSAERPKGSFSTLEIQRTEQGDSAMYLCASSSRQAQVWYNEQFFGPGTRLTVL.

The chain recombines TRBV15 with TRBJ2-1, with 8 bases fitting TRBD1. The CDR3 extends over 16 amino acids. J lost 0 bases, V lost 0 bases, and 1 base had no gene match. The germline V gene has CDR1 LNHNV and CDR2 YYDKDF (reference sequence). CDR3 region: CATSREGTGSYNEQFF. DNA for the CDR3: TGTGCCACCAGCAGAGAAGGGACAGGCTCCTACAATGAGCAGTTCTTC. The complete variable domain, with remaining parts taken from reference TRBV15 and TRBJ2-1, reads DAMVIQNPRYQVTQFGKPVTLSCSQTLNHNVMYWYQQKSSQAPKLLFHYYDKDFNNEADTPDNFQSRRPNTSFCFLDIRSPGLGDTAMYLCATSREGTGSYNEQFFGPGTRLTVL.

The chain has TRBV27 and TRBJ1-1; TRBD1 matches 8 bases. J was trimmed by 0 bases and V by 3 bases; bases with no gene match: 6. The germline gives CDR1 MNHEY, CDR2 SMNVEV (reference sequence). The CDR3 runs 16 residues. The CDR3 DNA is TGTGCCAGCAGTTTCCAACAGGGGGAGGTGAACACTGAAGCTTTCTTT. It is translated as CASSFQQGEVNTEAFF.

This clonotype was found many times. The chain joins TRBV12-3 or TRBV12-4 to TRBJ1-5, with TRBD1 identical over 9 bases. The CDR3 spans 14 residues. Germline trimming cut 7 bases from V and 5 bases from J; bases unmatched to any gene: 6. The CDR3 loop reads CASNGQGNHQPQHF. CDR3 coding DNA: TGTGCCAGCAACGGACAGGGGAATCATCAGCCCCAGCATTTT.